This TCR beta chain is drawn from a study of blood T cell repertoires in COVID-19. For the study at large: Sites across the United States, Italy and Spain contributed samples from acute and convalescent COVID-19.

The CDR3 is 16 residues long. V was pared by 1 base and J by 7 bases, with 20 bases between. The germline CDR1 and CDR2 sequences are SGHVS and FNYEAQ. Profiling relied on immunoSEQ multiplex PCR, and the TCRdb table lists in-frame clones only, not all of them. The sample holds some 150,000 clones; 70% to 90% are singletons and the top ten take 8%. Material for sequencing was peripheral blood. The origin of this receptor is a woman aged 60-70 years with COVID-19, enrolled during active disease. The chain couples TRBV7-6 to TRBJ2-7; weak D call: TRBD2 (7 bases). This chain's CDR3 is CASSLVVDGGPIEQYF. In DNA, the CDR3 is TGTGCCAGCAGCTTAGTAGTGGACGGGGGGCCGATTGAGCAGTACTTC.